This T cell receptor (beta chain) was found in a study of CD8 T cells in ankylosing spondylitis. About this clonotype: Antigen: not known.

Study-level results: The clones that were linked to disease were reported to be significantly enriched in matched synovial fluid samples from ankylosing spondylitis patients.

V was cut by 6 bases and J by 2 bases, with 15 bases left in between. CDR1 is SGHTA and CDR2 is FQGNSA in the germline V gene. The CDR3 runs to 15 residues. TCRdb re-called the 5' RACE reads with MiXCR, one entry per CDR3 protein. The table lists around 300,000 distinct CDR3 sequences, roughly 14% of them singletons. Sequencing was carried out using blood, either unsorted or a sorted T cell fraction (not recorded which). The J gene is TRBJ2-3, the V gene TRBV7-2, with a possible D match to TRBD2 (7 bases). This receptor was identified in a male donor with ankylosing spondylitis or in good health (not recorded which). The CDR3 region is CASRRRGGYTDTQYF. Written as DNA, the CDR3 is TGTGCCAGCAGACGAAGGGGGGGTTACACAGATACGCAGTATTTT.